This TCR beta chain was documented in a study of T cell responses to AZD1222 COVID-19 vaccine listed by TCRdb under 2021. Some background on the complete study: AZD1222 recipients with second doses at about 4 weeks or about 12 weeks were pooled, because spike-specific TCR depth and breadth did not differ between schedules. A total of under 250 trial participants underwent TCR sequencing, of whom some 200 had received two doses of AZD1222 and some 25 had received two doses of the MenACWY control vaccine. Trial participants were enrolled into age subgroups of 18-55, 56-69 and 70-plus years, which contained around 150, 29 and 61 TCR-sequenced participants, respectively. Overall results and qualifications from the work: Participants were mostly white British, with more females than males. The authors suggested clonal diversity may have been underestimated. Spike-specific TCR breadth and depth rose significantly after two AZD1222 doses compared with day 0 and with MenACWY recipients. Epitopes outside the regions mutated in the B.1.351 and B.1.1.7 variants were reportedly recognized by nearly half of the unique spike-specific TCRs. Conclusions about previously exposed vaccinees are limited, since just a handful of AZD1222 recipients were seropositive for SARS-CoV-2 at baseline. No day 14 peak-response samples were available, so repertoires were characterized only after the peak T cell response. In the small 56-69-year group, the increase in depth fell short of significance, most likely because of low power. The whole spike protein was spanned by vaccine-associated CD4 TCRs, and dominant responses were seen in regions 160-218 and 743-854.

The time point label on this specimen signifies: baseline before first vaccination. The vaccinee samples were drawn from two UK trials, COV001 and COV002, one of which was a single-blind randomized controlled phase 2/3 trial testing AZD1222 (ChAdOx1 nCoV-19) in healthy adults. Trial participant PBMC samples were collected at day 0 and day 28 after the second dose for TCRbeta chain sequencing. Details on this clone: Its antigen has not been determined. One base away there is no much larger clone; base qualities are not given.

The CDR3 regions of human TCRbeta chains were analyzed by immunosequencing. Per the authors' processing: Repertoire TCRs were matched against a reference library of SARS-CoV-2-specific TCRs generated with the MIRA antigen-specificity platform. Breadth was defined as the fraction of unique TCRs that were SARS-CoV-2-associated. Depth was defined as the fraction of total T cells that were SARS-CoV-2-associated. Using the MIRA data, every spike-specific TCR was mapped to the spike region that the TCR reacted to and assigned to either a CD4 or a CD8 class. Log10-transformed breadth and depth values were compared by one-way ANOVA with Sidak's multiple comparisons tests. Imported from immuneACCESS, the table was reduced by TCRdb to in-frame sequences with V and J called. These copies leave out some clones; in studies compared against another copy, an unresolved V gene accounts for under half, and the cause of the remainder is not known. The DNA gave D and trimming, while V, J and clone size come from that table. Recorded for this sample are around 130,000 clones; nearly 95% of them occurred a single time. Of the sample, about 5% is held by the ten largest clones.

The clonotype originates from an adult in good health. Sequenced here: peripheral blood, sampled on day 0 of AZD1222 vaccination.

CDR3 sequence: CASTQAGGPTDTQYF. Read as DNA, the sequence is TGTGCCAGCACCCAAGCGGGAGGGCCGACAGATACGCAGTATTTT. In this chain, TRBV6-5 is recombined with TRBJ2-3, with 10 middle bases fitting TRBD2. Per the germline V gene, MNHEY is the CDR1 and SVGAGI is the CDR2. At the junction V is shortened by 7 bases and J by 3 bases; bases outside the gene matches: 7. From the cysteine through the phenylalanine, the CDR3 covers 15 amino acids. Only the CDR3 DNA stays, 45 bases, in frame from base 1.